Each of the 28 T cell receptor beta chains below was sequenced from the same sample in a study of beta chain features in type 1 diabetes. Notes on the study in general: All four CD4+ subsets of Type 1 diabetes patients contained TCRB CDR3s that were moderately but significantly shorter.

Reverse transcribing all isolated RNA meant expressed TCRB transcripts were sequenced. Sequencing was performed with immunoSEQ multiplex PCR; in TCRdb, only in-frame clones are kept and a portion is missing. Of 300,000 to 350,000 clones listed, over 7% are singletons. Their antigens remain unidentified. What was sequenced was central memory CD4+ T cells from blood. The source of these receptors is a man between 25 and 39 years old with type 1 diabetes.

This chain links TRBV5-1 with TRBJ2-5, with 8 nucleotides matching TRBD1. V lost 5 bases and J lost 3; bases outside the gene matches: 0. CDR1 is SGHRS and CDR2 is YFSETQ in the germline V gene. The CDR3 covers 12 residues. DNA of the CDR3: TGCGCCAGCAGACAGGGGGAAGAGACCCAGTACTTC. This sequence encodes CASRQGEETQYF.

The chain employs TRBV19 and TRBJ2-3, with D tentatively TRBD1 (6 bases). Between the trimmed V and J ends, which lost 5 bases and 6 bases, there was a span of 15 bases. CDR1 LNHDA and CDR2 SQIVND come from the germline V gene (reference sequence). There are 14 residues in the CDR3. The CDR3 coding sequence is TGTGCCAGTAGTCCTCCGACAGGTTGGGATACGCAGTATTTT. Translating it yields CASSPPTGWDTQYF.

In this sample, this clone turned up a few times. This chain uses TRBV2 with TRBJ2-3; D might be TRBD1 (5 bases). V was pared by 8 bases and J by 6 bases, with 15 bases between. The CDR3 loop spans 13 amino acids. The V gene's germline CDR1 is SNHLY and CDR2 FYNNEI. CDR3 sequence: CASFRGRSDTQYF. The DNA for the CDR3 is TGTGCCAGCTTTAGGGGTAGGTCGGATACGCAGTATTTT.

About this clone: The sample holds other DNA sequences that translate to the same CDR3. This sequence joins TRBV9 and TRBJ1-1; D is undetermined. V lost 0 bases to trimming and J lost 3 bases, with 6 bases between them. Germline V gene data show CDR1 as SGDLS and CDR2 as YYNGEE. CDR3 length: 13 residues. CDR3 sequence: CASSVVSDTEAFF. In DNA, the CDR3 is TGTGCCAGCAGCGTAGTGAGTGACACTGAAGCTTTCTTT.

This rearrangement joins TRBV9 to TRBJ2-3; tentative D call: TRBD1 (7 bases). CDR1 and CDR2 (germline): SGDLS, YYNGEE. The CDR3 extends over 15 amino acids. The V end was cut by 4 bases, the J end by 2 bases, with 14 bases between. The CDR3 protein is CASSTPGGITDTQYF. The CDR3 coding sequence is TGTGCCAGCAGCACACCAGGGGGGATCACAGATACGCAGTATTTT. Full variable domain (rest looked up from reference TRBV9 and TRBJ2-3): DSGVTQTPKHLITATGQRVTLRCSPRSGDLSVYWYQQSLDQGLQFLIQYYNGEERAKGNILERFSAQQFPDLHSELNLSSLELGDSALYFCASSTPGGITDTQYFGPGTRLTVL.

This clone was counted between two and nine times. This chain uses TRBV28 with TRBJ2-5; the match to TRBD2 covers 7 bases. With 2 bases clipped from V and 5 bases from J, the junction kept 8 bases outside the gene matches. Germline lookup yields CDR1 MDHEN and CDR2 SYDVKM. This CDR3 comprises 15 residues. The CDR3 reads CASSLSGGVSETQYF. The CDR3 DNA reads TGTGCCAGCAGTTTAAGTGGGGGGGTATCGGAGACCCAGTACTTC.

The CDR3 loop reads CSATPLYGYTF. For the CDR3, the DNA is TGCAGTGCGACACCGCTCTATGGCTACACCTTC. This chain uses TRBV20-1 with TRBJ1-2, with D hard to call. V shed 6 bases and J shed 4 bases, with 9 bases lying between them. CDR3 length equals 11 residues. Germline V lookup: CDR1 DFQATT, CDR2 SNEGSKA (reference sequence).

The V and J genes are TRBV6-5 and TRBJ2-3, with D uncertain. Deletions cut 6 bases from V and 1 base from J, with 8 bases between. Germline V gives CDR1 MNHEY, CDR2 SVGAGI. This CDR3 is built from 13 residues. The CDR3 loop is CASSQDGTDTQYF. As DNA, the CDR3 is TGTGCCAGCAGCCAAGACGGCACAGATACGCAGTATTTT.

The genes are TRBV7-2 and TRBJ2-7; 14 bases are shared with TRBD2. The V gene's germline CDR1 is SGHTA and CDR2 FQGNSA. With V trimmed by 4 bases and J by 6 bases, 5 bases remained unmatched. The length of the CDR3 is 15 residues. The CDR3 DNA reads TGTGCCAGCAGCTGGACTAGCGGGGGGCCGGGCGAGCAGTACTTC. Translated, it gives CASSWTSGGPGEQYF. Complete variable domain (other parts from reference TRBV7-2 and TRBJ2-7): GAGVSQSPSNKVTEKGKDVELRCDPISGHTALYWYRQSLGQGLEFLIYFQGNSAPDKSGLPSDRFSAERTGGSVSTLTIQRTQQEDSAVYLCASSWTSGGPGEQYFGPGTRLTVT.

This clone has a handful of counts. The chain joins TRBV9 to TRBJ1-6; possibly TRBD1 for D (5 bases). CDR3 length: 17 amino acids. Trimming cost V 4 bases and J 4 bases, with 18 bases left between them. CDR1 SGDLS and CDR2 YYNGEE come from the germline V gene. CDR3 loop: CASSPRDGLGYNSPLHF. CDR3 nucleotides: TGTGCCAGCAGCCCCCGGGACGGGCTTGGATATAATTCACCCCTCCACTTT.

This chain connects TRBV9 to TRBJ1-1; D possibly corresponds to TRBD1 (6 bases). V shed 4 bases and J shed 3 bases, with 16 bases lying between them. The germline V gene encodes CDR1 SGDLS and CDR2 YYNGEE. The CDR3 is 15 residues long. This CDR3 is CASSPAGTSYTEAFF. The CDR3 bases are TGTGCCAGCAGCCCAGCCGGGACATCATACACTGAAGCTTTCTTT.

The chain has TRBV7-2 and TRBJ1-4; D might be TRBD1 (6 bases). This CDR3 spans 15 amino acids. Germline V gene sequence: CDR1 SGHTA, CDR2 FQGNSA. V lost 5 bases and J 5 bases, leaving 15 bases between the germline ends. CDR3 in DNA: TGTGCCAGCAGCAACGCTAGGGGGGCCAATGAAAAACTGTTTTTT. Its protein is CASSNARGANEKLFF.

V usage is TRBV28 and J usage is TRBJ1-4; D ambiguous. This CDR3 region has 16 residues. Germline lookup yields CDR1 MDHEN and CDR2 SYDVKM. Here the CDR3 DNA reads TGTGCATCAAAAACCGGCGCTCACGCAACTAATGAAAAACTGTTTTTT. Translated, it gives CASKTGAHATNEKLFF.

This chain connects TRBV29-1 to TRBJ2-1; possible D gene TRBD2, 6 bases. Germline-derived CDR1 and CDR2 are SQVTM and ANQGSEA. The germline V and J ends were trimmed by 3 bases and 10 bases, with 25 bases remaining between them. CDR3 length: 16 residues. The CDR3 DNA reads TGCAGCGTTGACCCCTCGGGACTTTCCGTGGGCGGGGAGCAGTTCTTC. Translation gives CSVDPSGLSVGGEQFF.

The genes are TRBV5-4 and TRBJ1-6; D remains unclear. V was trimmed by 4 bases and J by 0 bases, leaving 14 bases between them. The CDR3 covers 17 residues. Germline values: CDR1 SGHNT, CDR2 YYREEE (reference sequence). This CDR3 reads CASSDSRASSYNSPLHF. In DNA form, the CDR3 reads TGTGCCAGCAGCGACTCCCGCGCGAGCTCCTATAATTCACCCCTCCACTTT.

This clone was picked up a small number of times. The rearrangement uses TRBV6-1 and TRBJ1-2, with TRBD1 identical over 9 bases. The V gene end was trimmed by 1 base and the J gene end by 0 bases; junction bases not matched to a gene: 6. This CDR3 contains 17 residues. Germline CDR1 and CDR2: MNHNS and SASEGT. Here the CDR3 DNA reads TGTGCCAGCAGTGAAGTAACAGGGGGCGCCTCTAACTATGGCTACACCTTC. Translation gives CASSEVTGGASNYGYTF.

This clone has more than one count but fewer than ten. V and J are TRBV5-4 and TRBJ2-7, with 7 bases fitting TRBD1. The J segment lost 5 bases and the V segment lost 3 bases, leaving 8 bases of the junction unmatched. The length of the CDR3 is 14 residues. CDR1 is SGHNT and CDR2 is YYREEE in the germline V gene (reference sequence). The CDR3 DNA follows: TGTGCCAGCAGCTCGGGACAGAATAAGGACGAGCAGTACTTC. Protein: CASSSGQNKDEQYF.

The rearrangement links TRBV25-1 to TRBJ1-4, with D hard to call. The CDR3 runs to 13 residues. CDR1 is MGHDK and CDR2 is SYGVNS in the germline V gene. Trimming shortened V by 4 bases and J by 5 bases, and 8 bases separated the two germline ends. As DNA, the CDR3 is TGTGCCAGCAGTGCCCTACTAAATGAAAAACTGTTTTTT. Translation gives CASSALLNEKLFF.

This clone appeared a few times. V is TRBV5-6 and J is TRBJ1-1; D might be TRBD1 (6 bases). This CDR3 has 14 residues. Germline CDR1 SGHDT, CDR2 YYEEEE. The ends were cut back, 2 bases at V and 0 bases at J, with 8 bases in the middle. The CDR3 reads CASSLTGMNTEAFF. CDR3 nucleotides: TGTGCCAGCAGCTTAACAGGGATGAACACTGAAGCTTTCTTT.

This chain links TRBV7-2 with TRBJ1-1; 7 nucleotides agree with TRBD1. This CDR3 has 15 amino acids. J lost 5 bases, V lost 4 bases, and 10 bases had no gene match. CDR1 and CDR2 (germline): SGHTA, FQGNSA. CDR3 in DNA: TGTGCCAGCAGCTCACAGGGGACGCGGAATACTGAAGCTTTCTTT. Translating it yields CASSSQGTRNTEAFF.

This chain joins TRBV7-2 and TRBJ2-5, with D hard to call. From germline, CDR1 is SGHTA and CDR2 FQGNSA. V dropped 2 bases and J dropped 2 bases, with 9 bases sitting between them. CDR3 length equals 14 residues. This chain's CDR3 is CASSLYGGQETQYF. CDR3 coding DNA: TGTGCCAGCAGCTTATATGGTGGTCAAGAGACCCAGTACTTC.

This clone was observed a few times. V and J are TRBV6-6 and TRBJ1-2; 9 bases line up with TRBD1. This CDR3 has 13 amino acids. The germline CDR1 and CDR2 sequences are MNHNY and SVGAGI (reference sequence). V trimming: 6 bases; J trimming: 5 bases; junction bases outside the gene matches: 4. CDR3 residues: CASSIGTGYGYTF. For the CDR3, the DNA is TGTGCCAGCAGCATCGGGACAGGGTATGGCTACACCTTC.

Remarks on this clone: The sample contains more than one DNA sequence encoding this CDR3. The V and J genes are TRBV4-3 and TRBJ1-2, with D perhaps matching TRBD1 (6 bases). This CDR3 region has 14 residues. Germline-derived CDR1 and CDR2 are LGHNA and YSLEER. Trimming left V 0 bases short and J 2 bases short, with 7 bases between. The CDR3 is CASSQDRGNYGYTF. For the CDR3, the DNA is TGCGCCAGCAGCCAAGACAGGGGAAACTATGGCTACACCTTC.

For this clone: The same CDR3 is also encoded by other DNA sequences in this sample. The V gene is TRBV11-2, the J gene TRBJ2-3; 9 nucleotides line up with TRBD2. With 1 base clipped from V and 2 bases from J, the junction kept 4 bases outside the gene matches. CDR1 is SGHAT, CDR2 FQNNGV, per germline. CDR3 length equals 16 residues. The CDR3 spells CASSLVAGGITDTQYF. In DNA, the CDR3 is TGTGCCAGCAGCTTAGTGGCGGGGGGGATCACAGATACGCAGTATTTT.

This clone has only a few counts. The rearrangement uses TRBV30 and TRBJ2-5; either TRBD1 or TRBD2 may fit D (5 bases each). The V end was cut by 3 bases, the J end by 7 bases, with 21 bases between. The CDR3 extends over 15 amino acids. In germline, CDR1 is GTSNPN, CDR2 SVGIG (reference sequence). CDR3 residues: CAWRDSGTPRWTQYF. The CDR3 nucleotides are TGTGCCTGGAGGGATTCGGGGACCCCCAGGTGGACCCAGTACTTC.

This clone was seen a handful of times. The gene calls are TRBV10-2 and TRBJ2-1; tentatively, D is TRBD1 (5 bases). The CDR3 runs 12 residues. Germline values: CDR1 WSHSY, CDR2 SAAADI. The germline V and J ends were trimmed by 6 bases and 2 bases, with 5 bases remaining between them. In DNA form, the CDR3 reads TGCGCCAGCAGGGACACCTACAATGAGCAGTTCTTC. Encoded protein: CASRDTYNEQFF.

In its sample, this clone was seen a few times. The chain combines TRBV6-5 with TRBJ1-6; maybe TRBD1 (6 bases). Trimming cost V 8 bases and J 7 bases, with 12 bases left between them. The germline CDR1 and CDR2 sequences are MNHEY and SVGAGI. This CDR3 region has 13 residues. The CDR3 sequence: CASGQGINSPLHF. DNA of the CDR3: TGTGCCAGCGGGCAGGGGATCAATTCACCCCTCCACTTT.

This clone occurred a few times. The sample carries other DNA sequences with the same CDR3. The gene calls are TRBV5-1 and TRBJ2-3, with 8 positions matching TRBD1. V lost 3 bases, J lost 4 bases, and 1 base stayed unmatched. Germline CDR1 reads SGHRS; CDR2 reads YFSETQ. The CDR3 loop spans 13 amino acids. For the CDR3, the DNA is TGCGCCAGCAGCTGGGGACAGGCAGATACGCAGTATTTT. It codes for CASSWGQADTQYF.